This TCR beta chain is from a study of T-cell reconstitution after alpha-beta-depleted transplantation in children. Many counts were recorded for this clonotype. Germline values: CDR1 LGHNA, CDR2 YSLEER. V was pared by 3 bases and J by 5 bases, with 10 bases between. This CDR3 is 13 amino acids long. Construction of the TCRbeta library involved unique molecular identifiers. TCRdb reprocessed the PCR reads via MiXCR and lists one record per CDR3 protein. The table lists hundreds of thousands of distinct CDR3 sequences, roughly 9% of them singletons. Sequenced here: PBMCs from the stem cell graft donor, sampled from the stem cell graft. The sequence was obtained from a human donor who donated a stem cell graft to a child with acute lymphoblastic leukemia. The chain employs TRBV4-3 and TRBJ1-1; D is unresolved. The CDR3 loop is CASSQRSGTEAFF. The CDR3 DNA sequence: TGCGCCAGCAGCCAGCGGTCGGGAACTGAAGCTTTCTTT.